Listed below are T cell receptor beta chains from one sample, sequenced in a study of OX40 agonist ivuxolimab in advanced cancers. The data were produced by immunoSEQ multiplex PCR, yet TCRdb's version contains in-frame clones alone and is incomplete. The sample includes 55,000 to 90,000 clones, about 86% of them seen just once. The sequences come from CD4+ or CD8+ T cells sorted from blood, collected in a trial of the OX40 agonist ivuxolimab. The receptors stem from an adult with an advanced solid tumor such as melanoma, head and neck, liver or kidney cancer. Both conserved end residues are part of each CDR3. Each record gives: D gene, V gene, J gene, clone size, CDR3 protein, CDR3 DNA. A D gene is named only where the DNA matches it firmly. The listing skips clone size in some rows; elsewhere it reads once, few, many or a size class.

d_call: NA
v_call: TRBV21-1
j_call: TRBJ2-1
clone_size: few
cdr3_aa: CASSNKPAGLGYNEQFF
cdr3_nt: TGTGCCAGCAGCAACAAACCGGCGGGATTAGGCTACAATGAGCAGTTCTTC

d_call: TRBD1
v_call: TRBV2
j_call: TRBJ1-6
clone_size: many
cdr3_aa: CASSEAGTGFSPLHF
cdr3_nt: TGTGCCAGCAGTGAAGCTGGGACAGGGTTCTCACCCCTCCACTTT

d_call: TRBD2
v_call: TRBV18
j_call: TRBJ2-7
clone_size: NA
cdr3_aa: CASSSLAGTYEQYF
cdr3_nt: TGTGCCAGCTCATCACTAGCGGGAACATACGAGCAGTACTTC

d_call: NA
v_call: TRBV5-4
j_call: TRBJ2-3
clone_size: NA
cdr3_aa: CASAAARGTDTQYF
cdr3_nt: TGTGCCAGCGCGGCCGCCCGGGGCACAGATACGCAGTATTTT

d_call: NA
v_call: TRBV18
j_call: TRBJ2-4
clone_size: NA
cdr3_aa: CASSPELKNIQYF
cdr3_nt: TGTGCCAGCTCACCGGAACTCAAAAACATTCAGTACTTC

d_call: NA
v_call: TRBV5-1
j_call: TRBJ2-5
clone_size: NA
cdr3_aa: CASALASGPGETQYF
cdr3_nt: TGCGCCAGCGCCCTTGCGTCGGGACCGGGGGAGACCCAGTACTTC

d_call: TRBD2
v_call: TRBV28
j_call: TRBJ2-1
clone_size: NA
cdr3_aa: CASTAVGGRNNEQFF
cdr3_nt: TGTGCCAGCACCGCAGTCGGCGGGAGAAACAATGAGCAGTTCTTC

d_call: TRBD2
v_call: TRBV11-2
j_call: TRBJ2-1
clone_size: NA
cdr3_aa: CASSLAGGLNEQFF
cdr3_nt: TGTGCCAGCAGCCTAGCGGGGGGGCTCAATGAGCAGTTCTTC

d_call: NA
v_call: TRBV5-4
j_call: TRBJ2-5
clone_size: NA
cdr3_aa: CASSSRGTETQYF
cdr3_nt: TGTGCCAGCAGCTCGAGGGGGACGGAGACCCAGTACTTC

d_call: NA
v_call: TRBV21-1
j_call: TRBJ1-6
clone_size: NA
cdr3_aa: CASSRGSSYNSPLHF
cdr3_nt: TGTGCCAGCAGCAGAGGTAGCTCCTATAATTCACCCCTCCACTTT

d_call: TRBD1
v_call: TRBV28
j_call: TRBJ2-5
clone_size: NA
cdr3_aa: CASRTNRGETQYF
cdr3_nt: TGTGCCAGCAGGACGAACAGGGGGGAGACCCAGTACTTC

d_call: NA
v_call: TRBV28
j_call: TRBJ1-2
clone_size: once
cdr3_aa: CASREGGDYGYTF
cdr3_nt: TGTGCCAGTCGTGAGGGGGGCGACTATGGCTACACCTTC

d_call: NA
v_call: TRBV19
j_call: TRBJ2-7
clone_size: NA
cdr3_aa: CASSIESRTEQYF
cdr3_nt: TGTGCCAGTAGTATAGAAAGCAGGACCGAGCAGTACTTC

d_call: NA
v_call: TRBV6-5
j_call: TRBJ1-5
clone_size: NA
cdr3_aa: CASSYSGERQPQHF
cdr3_nt: TGTGCCAGCAGTTACTCCGGGGAACGGCAGCCCCAGCATTTT

d_call: NA
v_call: TRBV7-2
j_call: TRBJ1-3
clone_size: NA
cdr3_aa: CASRSRSENTIYF
cdr3_nt: TGTGCCAGCAGATCCCGATCGGAAAACACCATATATTTT

d_call: TRBD1
v_call: TRBV9
j_call: TRBJ1-4
clone_size: NA
cdr3_aa: CASSGTGGSGEKLFF
cdr3_nt: TGTGCCAGCAGCGGGACAGGGGGCAGCGGGGAAAAACTGTTTTTT

d_call: NA
v_call: TRBV19
j_call: TRBJ2-5
clone_size: NA
cdr3_aa: CASSILGPEGETQYF
cdr3_nt: TGTGCCAGTAGTATCCTGGGGCCTGAGGGAGAGACCCAGTACTTC

d_call: NA
v_call: TRBV19
j_call: TRBJ2-7
clone_size: NA
cdr3_aa: CASSLPPRFSYEQYF
cdr3_nt: TGTGCCAGTAGTCTTCCCCCCCGGTTCTCCTACGAGCAGTACTTC

d_call: TRBD1
v_call: TRBV7-9
j_call: TRBJ1-5
clone_size: NA
cdr3_aa: CASSPRTGGQPQHF
cdr3_nt: TGTGCCAGCAGCCCGCGGACAGGGGGACAGCCCCAGCATTTT

d_call: NA
v_call: TRBV28
j_call: TRBJ2-1
clone_size: NA
cdr3_aa: CASTISNEQFF
cdr3_nt: TGTGCCAGCACCATTAGCAATGAGCAGTTCTTC

d_call: NA
v_call: TRBV19
j_call: TRBJ2-5
clone_size: NA
cdr3_aa: CASSIRGDLQETQYF
cdr3_nt: TGTGCCAGTAGTATACGTGGGGATCTCCAAGAGACCCAGTACTTC

d_call: NA
v_call: TRBV10-1
j_call: TRBJ1-3
clone_size: NA
cdr3_aa: CAVQDSSGNTIYF
cdr3_nt: TGCGCCGTACAGGACAGCTCTGGAAACACCATATATTTT

d_call: NA
v_call: TRBV7-2
j_call: TRBJ1-2
clone_size: NA
cdr3_aa: CASSPWGQMGYGYTF
cdr3_nt: TGTGCCAGCAGCCCCTGGGGCCAAATGGGGTATGGCTACACCTTC

d_call: NA
v_call: TRBV2
j_call: TRBJ2-3
clone_size: NA
cdr3_aa: CASSERGYTQYF
cdr3_nt: TGTGCCAGCAGTGAAAGAGGATATACGCAGTATTTT

d_call: NA
v_call: TRBV19
j_call: TRBJ2-7
clone_size: once
cdr3_aa: CASSDSPLATHEQYF
cdr3_nt: TGTGCCAGTAGTGACTCCCCCCTAGCGACCCACGAGCAGTACTTC

d_call: TRBD1
v_call: TRBV18
j_call: TRBJ1-1
clone_size: NA
cdr3_aa: CASSPWDRGKTEAFF
cdr3_nt: TGTGCCAGCTCACCCTGGGACAGGGGAAAGACTGAAGCTTTCTTT

d_call: NA
v_call: TRBV30
j_call: TRBJ1-1
clone_size: NA
cdr3_aa: CAWSSLGNTEAFF
cdr3_nt: TGTGCCTGGAGTTCGCTTGGGAACACTGAAGCTTTCTTT

d_call: NA
v_call: TRBV10-1
j_call: TRBJ2-3
clone_size: NA
cdr3_aa: CASSDHGYTDTQYF
cdr3_nt: TGCGCCAGCAGTGATCACGGGTACACAGATACGCAGTATTTT

d_call: NA
v_call: TRBV28
j_call: TRBJ1-5
clone_size: NA
cdr3_aa: CASRSTRRQPQHF
cdr3_nt: TGTGCCAGCAGATCGACCCGGAGGCAGCCCCAGCATTTT

d_call: NA
v_call: TRBV7-9
j_call: TRBJ2-3
clone_size: NA
cdr3_aa: CASSVRDPSTDTQYF
cdr3_nt: TGTGCCAGCAGCGTCCGGGACCCTAGCACAGATACGCAGTATTTT

d_call: TRBD1
v_call: TRBV2
j_call: TRBJ2-1
clone_size: NA
cdr3_aa: CASRGQGHYNEQFF
cdr3_nt: TGTGCCAGCAGGGGACAGGGACATTACAATGAGCAGTTCTTC

d_call: NA
v_call: TRBV9
j_call: TRBJ2-1
clone_size: NA
cdr3_aa: CASSVGTSVPYNEQFF
cdr3_nt: TGTGCCAGCAGCGTAGGTACAAGCGTACCCTACAATGAGCAGTTCTTC